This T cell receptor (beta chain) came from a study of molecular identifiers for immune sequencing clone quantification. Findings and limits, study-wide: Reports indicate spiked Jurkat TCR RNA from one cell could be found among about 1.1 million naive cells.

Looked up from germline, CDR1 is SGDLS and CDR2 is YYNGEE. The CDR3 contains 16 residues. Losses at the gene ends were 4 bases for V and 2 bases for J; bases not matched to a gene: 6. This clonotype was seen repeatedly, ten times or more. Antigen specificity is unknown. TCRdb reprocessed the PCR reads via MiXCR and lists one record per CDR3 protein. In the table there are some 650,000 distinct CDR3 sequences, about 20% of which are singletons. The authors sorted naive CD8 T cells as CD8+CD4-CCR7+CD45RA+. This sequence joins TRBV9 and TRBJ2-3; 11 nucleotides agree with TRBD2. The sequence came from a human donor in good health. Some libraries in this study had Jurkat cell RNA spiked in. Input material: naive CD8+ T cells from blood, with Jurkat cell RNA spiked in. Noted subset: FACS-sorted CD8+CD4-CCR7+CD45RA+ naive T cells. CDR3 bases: TGTGCCAGCAGCTCTGGGACTAGCGGTTACACAGATACGCAGTATTTT. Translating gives CASSSGTSGYTDTQYF.